Reported below is one T cell receptor beta chain. These data come from a study of blood T cell repertoires in COVID-19. CDR1 and CDR2 from the germline V gene are SGHVS and FQNEAQ. Trimming cost V 5 bases and J 7 bases, with 9 bases left between them. This CDR3 is 12 amino acids long. Ages ranged from about 18 to 89 years, with residence in approximately 23 US areas. Donors were grouped by their self-reported clinical history. In the study's own analysis: Estimates of nucleated cell counts were drawn from the amplification of reference gene primers. Method: immunoSEQ multiplex PCR; TCRdb's copy keeps in-frame clones and lacks some. The V and J calls and clone size were taken over from that table, and D and trimming were inferred from the DNA. The repertoire has over 250,000 clones, approximately 90% of them found once; the top ten carry approximately 3%.

The chain is built from TRBV7-8 and TRBJ2-1; D call uncertain. The source of this sequence is a woman aged 45-65 years who had recovered from COVID-19. Sequenced sample: PBMCs or T cells enriched from blood (not recorded which). The CDR3 loop reads CASSPNLNEQFF. The CDR3 coding sequence is TGTGCCAGCAGCCCCAACTTAAATGAGCAGTTCTTC.